These 32 T cell receptor beta chains originate from one sample sequenced in a study of blood T cell repertoires in COVID-19. The protocol was immunoSEQ multiplex PCR, while the TCRdb copy is restricted to in-frame clones and leaves out a portion. Here the sample spans 150,000 to 160,000 clones, just under 85% being singletons. Sequencing was done on a sample of peripheral blood. These receptors came from an older woman with acute or convalescent COVID-19.

This clone was picked up a small number of times. CDR3 sequence reads: CASSHLGAREENYGYTF. The DNA for the CDR3 is TGTGCCAGCAGCCATCTAGGGGCCAGGGAGGAGAACTATGGCTACACCTTC. The J gene is TRBJ1-2, the V gene TRBV7-6; D may be TRBD1 (5 bases). The germline CDR1 and CDR2 sequences are SGHVS and FNYEAQ. The CDR3 loop spans 17 amino acids. Trimming left V 5 bases short and J 2 bases short, with 21 bases between.

The gene calls are TRBV2 and TRBJ2-2; TRBD2 is a possible D gene (6 bases). The CDR3 spans 14 residues. Per the germline V gene, CDR1 is SNHLY and CDR2 is FYNNEI. V shed 11 bases and J shed 2 bases, with 15 bases lying between them. In nucleotides, the CDR3 is TGTGCCGGATTAAGGGGAGGAAACACCGGGGAGCTGTTTTTT. Protein product: CAGLRGGNTGELFF.

The gene calls are TRBV30 and TRBJ1-5; D uncertain. CDR3 length equals 14 residues. Deletions cut 0 bases from V and 5 bases from J, with 11 bases between. Germline V CDR1 and CDR2: GTSNPN, SVGIG (reference sequence). CDR3 nucleotide sequence: TGTGCCTGGAGTGTTTTCGGGGAACATCAGCCCCAGCATTTT. It yields the protein CAWSVFGEHQPQHF.

Of note for this clone: Other DNA sequences in this sample translate to the same CDR3. The chain employs TRBV2 and TRBJ2-2, with 14 bases fitting TRBD2. Germline values: CDR1 SNHLY, CDR2 FYNNEI. Germline trimming cut 9 bases from V and 1 base from J; bases unmatched to any gene: 1. The CDR3 totals 15 residues. The CDR3 coding sequence is TGTGCCAGGGGGACTAGCGGGGGGAACACCGGGGAGCTGTTTTTT. As protein: CARGTSGGNTGELFF.

In the case of this clone: Its ends do not fully match the called genes, so a read error is possible. V is TRBV4-2 and J is TRBJ1-2; possibly TRBD1 for D (5 bases). The CDR3 is made up of 13 amino acids. Germline V gene sequence: CDR1 LGHNA, CDR2 YNFKEQ. DNA of the CDR3: TGTGCCAGCAGCCAAGATCAAGGGAAGGGGTTAGAATTC. As protein: CASSQDQGKGLEF.

This clone was counted once. The chain joins TRBV2 to TRBJ2-3; 7 bases fit TRBD2. The CDR3 is made up of 15 amino acids. V gave up 4 bases and J gave up 5 bases; unmatched junction bases: 9. Germline lookup yields CDR1 SNHLY and CDR2 FYNNEI. The CDR3 coding sequence is TGTGCCAGCAGTGGACAGCGGGGTGGGGTAGATACGCAGTATTTT. Translated: CASSGQRGGVDTQYF.

The J gene is TRBJ1-5, the V gene TRBV27; a weak D match, TRBD1 (5 bases). The V gene's germline CDR1 is MNHEY and CDR2 SMNVEV (reference sequence). V lost 5 bases to trimming and J lost 3 bases, with 11 bases between them. This CDR3 has 14 residues. This chain's CDR3 is CASSPQVDNQPQHF. The CDR3, as DNA: TGTGCCAGCAGTCCACAGGTAGACAATCAGCCCCAGCATTTT.

This clone was recorded only once. V usage is TRBV13 and J usage is TRBJ1-1; 7 bases match TRBD1. There are 17 residues in the CDR3. Germline V CDR1 and CDR2: PRHDT, FYEKMQ (reference sequence). J lost 0 bases, V lost 2 bases, and 9 bases had no gene match. CDR3 nucleotides: TGTGCCAGCAGCTTATTCCCATACAGGGGCATGAACACTGAAGCTTTCTTT. Its protein is CASSLFPYRGMNTEAFF.

The chain has TRBV3-1 (or the pseudogene TRBV3-2) and TRBJ1-1; D gene ambiguous. V shed 1 base and J shed 6 bases, with 9 bases lying between them. Germline assignment: CDR1 LGHDT and CDR2 YNNKEL (reference sequence). The CDR3 is 13 residues long. Here the CDR3 reads CASSQVRGSEAFF. The DNA for the CDR3 is TGTGCCAGCAGCCAAGTTAGAGGGTCTGAAGCTTTCTTT.

The V call is TRBV19, the J call TRBJ2-1; D perhaps matches TRBD1 (5 bases). The CDR3 extends over 15 amino acids. The germline V gene encodes CDR1 LNHDA and CDR2 SQIVND (reference sequence). The V and J ends lost 4 bases and 4 bases respectively, with 14 bases between them. DNA for the CDR3: TGTGCCAGTAGTACCTTCAAGGGGCCGTACAATGAGCAGTTCTTC. This codes for CASSTFKGPYNEQFF.

The gene calls are TRBV6-6 and TRBJ2-2; 12 bases are shared with TRBD2. This CDR3 is built from 18 residues. The V gene's germline CDR1 is MNHNY and CDR2 SVGAGI (reference sequence). V gave up 6 bases and J gave up 2 bases; unmatched junction bases: 10. CDR3 sequence: CASSRLAGALLNTGELFF. Written as DNA, the CDR3 is TGTGCCAGCAGCCGACTAGCGGGGGCCCTTCTCAACACCGGGGAGCTGTTTTTT.

The chain links TRBV19 to TRBJ1-2; 7 nucleotides align to TRBD1. J was trimmed by 2 bases and V by 7 bases; bases with no gene match: 7. The CDR3 sequence is 14 residues long. Germline V CDR1 and CDR2: LNHDA, SQIVND (reference sequence). Here the CDR3 DNA reads TGTGCCAGTACCCGACAGACAGGGAACTATGGCTACACCTTC. It translates to CASTRQTGNYGYTF. Supplemented by reference TRBV19 and TRBJ1-2, the full variable domain reads DGGITQSPKYLFRKEGQNVTLSCEQNLNHDAMYWYRQDPGQGLRLIYYSQIVNDFQKGDIAEGYSVSREKKESFPLTVTSAQKNPTAFYLCASTRQTGNYGYTFGSGTRLTVV.

CDR3 nucleotide sequence: TGTGCCAGCTCAGGCGGGGGGGTCGCCGGGGCCAACGTCCTGACTTTC. Protein: CASSGGGVAGANVLTF. This chain joins TRBV18 and TRBJ2-6, with 9 nucleotides matching TRBD2. The V gene's germline CDR1 is KGHSH and CDR2 LQKENI. Germline trimming cut 5 bases from V and 4 bases from J; bases unmatched to any gene: 6. This CDR3 is 16 amino acids long.

The chain employs TRBV18 and TRBJ2-1, with TRBD2 matching over 8 bases. The germline CDR1 and CDR2 sequences are KGHSH and LQKENI. J gave up 6 bases and V 5 bases, and 12 bases lay outside the gene matches. There are 16 residues in the CDR3. The CDR3 loop is CASSSGLGAPLNEQFF. In nucleotides, the CDR3 is TGTGCCAGCTCATCGGGACTAGGGGCCCCTCTCAATGAGCAGTTCTTC.

The chain combines TRBV30 with TRBJ1-4, with TRBD1 as a possible D gene (5 bases). CDR1 GTSNPN and CDR2 SVGIG come from the germline V gene (reference sequence). Trimming removed 4 bases from V and 10 bases from J, with 16 bases in between. The CDR3 runs to 13 residues. The DNA for the CDR3 is TGTGCCTGGACCGACAGTCGGGGGGGAAAACTGTTTTTT. This translates into CAWTDSRGGKLFF.

The gene calls are TRBV12-3 or TRBV12-4 and TRBJ2-5; D uncertain. The CDR3 loop spans 13 amino acids. V shed 1 base and J shed 5 bases, with 8 bases lying between them. CDR3 coding DNA: TGTGCCAGCAGTTTAGGATCGAGGGAGACCCAGTACTTC. The encoded protein is CASSLGSRETQYF.

The J gene is TRBJ2-7, the V gene TRBV30; 14 nucleotides line up with TRBD2. V shed 8 bases, J shed 2 bases, and the junction held 5 bases outside the gene matches. The CDR3 is 14 residues long. The germline gives CDR1 GTSNPN, CDR2 SVGIG (reference sequence). CDR3 sequence (DNA): TGTGCCGGAAGGACTAGCGGGGGGACCTACGAGCAGTACTTC. Amino acids: CAGRTSGGTYEQYF.

The rearrangement links TRBV5-1 to TRBJ1-2; perhaps TRBD1 as D (6 bases). This CDR3 is built from 14 residues. V lost 4 bases, J lost 8 bases, and 18 bases lay in between. Looked up from germline, CDR1 is SGHRS and CDR2 is YFSETQ. CDR3 in amino acids: CASSKGQGNSGYTF. CDR3 in DNA: TGCGCCAGCAGCAAGGGACAAGGGAACAGCGGCTACACCTTC.

The genes are TRBV28 and TRBJ1-2; TRBD1 is a possible D gene (5 bases). V lost 6 bases and J 7 bases, leaving 9 bases between the germline ends. CDR1 and CDR2 from the germline V gene are MDHEN and SYDVKM. The CDR3 loop spans 11 amino acids. CDR3 region: CASRSGGGYTF. The CDR3 DNA follows: TGTGCCAGCAGGTCGGGGGGTGGCTACACCTTC.

As to this clone: With a much larger clone just one base away, this may be a read error. At the DNA level, this CDR3 is encoded by other sequences in the same sample as well. The rearrangement uses TRBV4-2 and TRBJ1-2; TRBD1 matches 11 bases. Looked up from germline, CDR1 is LGHNA and CDR2 is YNFKEQ. The CDR3 spans 16 residues. The CDR3 reads CASSQHPGQGDYGYTF. The CDR3 nucleotides are TGTGCCAGTAGCCAACATCCGGGACAGGGGGACTATGGCTACACCTTC.

Concerning this clone: This CDR3 is also generated by other DNA sequences in the sample. The gene calls are TRBV7-3 and TRBJ1-6; maybe TRBD1 (5 bases). CDR1 is SGHTA and CDR2 is FQGTGA in the germline V gene. This CDR3 is 14 amino acids long. V lost 5 bases and J 0 bases, leaving 5 bases between the germline ends. CDR3 in DNA: TGTGCCAGCAGCAGGGGCTCCTATAATTCACCCCTCCACTTT. This sequence encodes CASSRGSYNSPLHF.

This clone was counted between two and nine times. The chain joins TRBV29-1 to TRBJ1-2, with D unresolved. The CDR3 totals 12 residues. Looked up from germline, CDR1 is SQVTM and CDR2 is ANQGSEA. The V and J ends lost 3 bases and 8 bases respectively, with 13 bases between them. Written as DNA, the CDR3 is TGCAGCGTTGATACGGGATTAGGGGGCTACACCTTC. This gives the protein CSVDTGLGGYTF.

The chain employs TRBV7-8 and TRBJ1-1, with TRBD1 as a possible D gene (5 bases). Germline V gene lookup returns CDR1 SGHVS and CDR2 FQNEAQ. The V end lost 3 bases, the J end lost 4 bases, and 12 bases lay between the germline ends. The CDR3 is 14 residues long. The CDR3 sequence: CASSFLGGSTEAFF. CDR3 nucleotide sequence: TGTGCCAGCAGCTTCCTGGGGGGTTCCACTGAAGCTTTCTTT.

The chain couples TRBV5-1 to TRBJ1-2; 8 positions agree with TRBD1. This CDR3 has 13 amino acids. Germline CDR1 SGHRS, CDR2 YFSETQ. J gave up 8 bases and V 4 bases, and 7 bases lay outside the gene matches. Here the CDR3 reads CASSIGQGGGYTF. DNA of the CDR3: TGCGCCAGCAGCATAGGACAGGGTGGAGGCTACACCTTC.

The rearrangement uses TRBV19 and TRBJ2-5, with 7 nucleotides matching TRBD1. Germline V CDR1 and CDR2: LNHDA, SQIVND (reference sequence). There are 14 residues in the CDR3. The J segment lost 5 bases and the V segment lost 4 bases, leaving 7 bases of the junction unmatched. CDR3 in amino acids: CASSTQGVRETQYF. In DNA form, the CDR3 reads TGTGCCAGTAGTACTCAGGGGGTTAGGGAGACCCAGTACTTC.

The chain carries TRBV6-1 and TRBJ2-1; D remains unclear. V was cut by 2 bases and J by 6 bases, with 11 bases left in between. The CDR3 has 14 residues. The V gene's germline CDR1 is MNHNS and CDR2 SASEGT. The CDR3 DNA reads as TGTGCCAGCAGTGAAAAATGGGCATCCAATGAGCAGTTCTTC. The encoded protein is CASSEKWASNEQFF.

V is TRBV7-9 and J is TRBJ2-3; a weak D match, TRBD2 (5 bases). The CDR3 consists of 14 residues. V lost 2 bases to trimming and J lost 0 bases, with 6 bases between them. Germline CDR1 is SEHNR and CDR2 is FQNEAQ (reference sequence). CDR3: CASSLTGSTDTQYF. For the CDR3, the DNA is TGTGCCAGCAGCTTAACGGGGAGCACAGATACGCAGTATTTT.

This clone is a singleton in its sample. The V call is TRBV19, the J call TRBJ1-1, with D unclear. The germline V gene has CDR1 LNHDA and CDR2 SQIVND (reference sequence). This CDR3 region has 15 residues. Trimming left V 5 bases short and J 1 base short, with 14 bases between. The CDR3 region has the DNA TGTGCCAGTAGTCCCCCCCACGGTAGGAACACTGAAGCTTTCTTT. It encodes CASSPPHGRNTEAFF.

The rearrangement uses TRBV14 and TRBJ1-6; no definite D call. V was shortened by 1 base and J by 10 bases, with 14 bases between the two germline ends. Germline-derived CDR1 and CDR2 are SGHDN and FVKESK. The CDR3 sequence is 15 residues long. The DNA of the CDR3 is TGTGCCAGCAGCCAAGTGGCAGGTTTACGGTCACCCCTCCACTTT. Protein product: CASSQVAGLRSPLHF.

The chain couples TRBV20-1 to TRBJ2-2, with 8 nucleotides matching TRBD2. Trimming took 3 bases from V and 2 from J; bases not matched to a gene: 14. The CDR3 spans 18 residues. The V gene's germline CDR1 is DFQATT and CDR2 SNEGSKA (reference sequence). CDR3 region: CSASGTSGRGANTGELFF. The CDR3 DNA reads as TGCAGTGCTAGTGGCACCTCCGGGCGGGGGGCTAACACCGGGGAGCTGTTTTTT.

This chain connects TRBV11-1 to TRBJ2-7; 8 bases map to TRBD2. This CDR3 has 15 residues. The V gene end was trimmed by 1 base and the J gene end by 3 bases; junction bases not matched to a gene: 5. In germline, CDR1 is SGHAT, CDR2 FQDESV (reference sequence). CDR3 region: CASSLGSRGVYEQYF. CDR3 coding DNA: TGTGCCAGCAGCTTAGGGTCGCGGGGGGTCTACGAGCAGTACTTC.

The gene calls are TRBV27 and TRBJ1-5; D remains unclear. The CDR3 has 15 residues. The V end lost 2 bases, the J end lost 1 base, and 9 bases lay between the germline ends. Germline values: CDR1 MNHEY, CDR2 SMNVEV (reference sequence). The CDR3 bases are TGTGCCAGCAGTTTACGGTCGGAGAGCAATCAGCCCCAGCATTTT. Encoded protein: CASSLRSESNQPQHF.